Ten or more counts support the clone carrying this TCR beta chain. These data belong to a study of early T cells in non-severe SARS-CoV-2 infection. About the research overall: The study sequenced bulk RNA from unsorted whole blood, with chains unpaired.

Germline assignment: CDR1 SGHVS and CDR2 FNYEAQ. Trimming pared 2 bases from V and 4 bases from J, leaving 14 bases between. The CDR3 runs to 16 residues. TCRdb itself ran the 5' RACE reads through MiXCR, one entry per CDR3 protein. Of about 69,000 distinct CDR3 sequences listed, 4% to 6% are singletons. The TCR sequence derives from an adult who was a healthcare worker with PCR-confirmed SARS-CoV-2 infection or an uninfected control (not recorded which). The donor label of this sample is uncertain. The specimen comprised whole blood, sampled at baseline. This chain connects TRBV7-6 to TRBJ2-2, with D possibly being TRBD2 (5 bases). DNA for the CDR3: TGTGCCAGCAGCTTAAGGTCCCGGGGAGTCACCGGGGAGCTGTTTTTT. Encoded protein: CASSLRSRGVTGELFF. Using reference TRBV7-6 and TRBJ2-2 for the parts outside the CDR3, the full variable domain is GAGVSQSPRYKVTKRGQDVALRCDPISGHVSLYWYRQALGQGPEFLTYFNYEAQQDKSGLPNDRFSAERPEGSISTLTIQRTEQRDSAMYRCASSLRSRGVTGELFFGEGSRLTVL.